This T cell receptor (beta chain) was recovered during a study of blood T cell repertoires in COVID-19. Study at large: Material from acute and convalescent COVID-19 was sourced from the United States, Italy and Spain. PBMCs, B-cell-depleted T cells, or T cells were the source of the cDNA or gDNA that made up the material.

This clone was observed a handful of times. The V and J ends lost 3 bases and 1 base respectively, with 15 bases between them. The germline gives CDR1 MNHEY, CDR2 SMNVEV (reference sequence). The CDR3 sequence is 16 residues long. Original processing methods: Reference gene primer amplification gave estimated nucleated cell counts. Measured with immunoSEQ multiplex PCR; TCRdb has only the in-frame clones, and not every one. The V and J calls and clone size are taken from that table; D and trimming were inferred from the DNA. The table lists 78,000 or so clones, around 83% of them singletons, with approximately 8.8% in the top ten.

The chain couples TRBV27 to TRBJ1-1; tentative D call: TRBD1 (6 bases). This TCR came from a human donor in a cohort sampled during active COVID-19. Sequencing was done on a sample of peripheral blood. CDR3 sequence: CASSLGGGGSNTEAFF. CDR3 DNA sequence: TGTGCCAGCAGTTTGGGGGGCGGGGGGTCGAACACTGAAGCTTTCTTT.